Following are 32 T cell receptor beta chains from one sample sequenced in a study of regulatory T cells in long-lasting Graves disease. Combining iRepertoire HTBI primers with Arm-PCR of CDR3 regions, the authors built TCR beta libraries. TCRdb recomputed calls from the multiplex PCR reads with MiXCR, one row per CDR3 protein. The data hold around 500,000 distinct CDR3 sequences, with approximately 13% observed a single time. Time point described: newly diagnosed GD, antithyroid drugs for less than 3 months. Construction of the TCR library relied on RNA isolated from PBMCs. The same sample was also studied in work on T cells in Graves' hyperthyroidism and ophthalmopathy.

The material was peripheral blood mononuclear cells (PBMCs), obtained at new diagnosis, from a patient treated with antithyroid drugs. Source of these receptors: a man aged 30-40 years with Graves disease.

In its sample, this clonotype was seen many times. The chain recombines TRBV11-2 with TRBJ2-1, with 7 bases matching TRBD2. The germline CDR1 and CDR2 sequences are SGHAT and FQNNGV. This CDR3 region has 14 residues. Trimming at V came to 4 bases and at J to 9 bases, leaving 9 bases not matched to a gene. This CDR3 reads CASSWGGGEGEQFF. The DNA for the CDR3 is TGTGCCAGCAGCTGGGGGGGAGGGGAGGGTGAGCAGTTCTTC.

This clonotype was counted many times. This chain connects TRBV27 to TRBJ1-4; 12 nucleotides agree with TRBD1. Germline assignment: CDR1 MNHEY and CDR2 SMNVEV (reference sequence). V shed 5 bases, J shed 4 bases, and the junction held 8 bases outside the gene matches. This CDR3 contains 17 residues. The CDR3 here is CASSPPGQGADNEKLFF. CDR3 coding DNA: TGTGCCAGCAGTCCTCCGGGACAGGGGGCAGATAATGAAAAACTGTTTTTT.

Many counts were recorded for this clonotype. J is TRBJ2-7 and V is TRBV12-3 or TRBV12-4, with TRBD2 as a possible D gene (6 bases). V was clipped by 6 bases and J by 0 bases, with 9 bases between them. This CDR3 comprises 13 residues. CDR3 protein: CASSPGVSYEQYF. The CDR3 bases are TGTGCCAGCAGCCCGGGAGTCTCCTACGAGCAGTACTTC.

The V call is TRBV3-1, the J call TRBJ2-1; TRBD2 might be the D (5 bases). The end of the DNA is better explained by TRBJ2-5, so the J call may be wrong. The CDR3 spans 18 residues. Germline values: CDR1 LGHDT, CDR2 YNNKEL (reference sequence). Here the CDR3 reads CASSQVGLAETVQETQYF. DNA of the CDR3: TGTGCCAGCAGCCAAGTAGGGCTAGCCGAAACTGTTCAAGAGACCCAGTACTTC.

The chain links TRBV27 to TRBJ2-3, with D perhaps matching TRBD2 (6 bases). CDR3 length: 14 amino acids. V was clipped by 6 bases and J by 4 bases, with 14 bases between them. CDR1 MNHEY and CDR2 SMNVEV come from the germline V gene (reference sequence). As DNA, the CDR3 is TGTGCCAGCAGCCAAAGTCGGGGGTCAGATACGCAGTATTTT. Amino acid sequence: CASSQSRGSDTQYF.

Ten or more counts support this clonotype. The chain carries TRBV5-1 and TRBJ2-2; 7 nucleotides align to TRBD1. Germline CDR1 SGHRS, CDR2 YFSETQ. The CDR3 spans 15 residues. The V and J ends lost 2 bases and 3 bases, in that order; junction bases with no gene match: 4. The CDR3 region is CASSFWDSHTGELFF. CDR3 coding DNA: TGCGCCAGCAGCTTCTGGGACAGTCACACCGGGGAGCTGTTTTTT.

The chain combines TRBV20-1 with TRBJ1-4; TRBD1 matches 8 bases. The germline V gene has CDR1 DFQATT and CDR2 SNEGSKA (reference sequence). The V and J ends lost 6 bases and 3 bases, in that order; junction bases with no gene match: 3. The CDR3 length is 13 residues. The CDR3 protein is CSAGTGPNEKLFF. CDR3 sequence (DNA): TGCAGTGCCGGGACAGGACCTAATGAAAAACTGTTTTTT.

This clonotype was seen ten or more times. This chain uses TRBV30 with TRBJ1-3; no clear D gene. The CDR3 covers 11 residues. The germline V gene has CDR1 GTSNPN and CDR2 SVGIG (reference sequence). Trimming removed 4 bases at V and 0 bases at J, with 1 base between. The CDR3 DNA is TGTGCCTGGACCTCTGGAAACACCATATATTTT. Protein sequence: CAWTSGNTIYF.

The rearrangement uses TRBV29-1 and TRBJ1-1; perhaps TRBD1 as D (5 bases). Between the trimmed V and J ends, which lost 6 bases and 1 base, there was a span of 18 bases. The CDR3 spans 15 residues. Per germline, CDR1 SQVTM and CDR2 ANQGSEA. CDR3 in amino acids: CSVARGGDGNTEAFF. For the CDR3, the DNA is TGCAGCGTCGCTAGGGGAGGGGATGGGAACACTGAAGCTTTCTTT.

This clonotype turned up a few times. A much larger clonotype is one base distant, so this may be a read error. The rearrangement uses TRBV12-5 and TRBJ2-1, with 9 bases fitting TRBD1. The CDR3 has 17 amino acids. Germline V lookup: CDR1 LGHNT, CDR2 FRNRAP. J gave up 7 bases and V 2 bases, and 12 bases lay outside the gene matches. The CDR3 DNA sequence: TGTGCTAGTGGTTTGTTGCAGACAGGGGGGATGGAAAATGAGCAGTTCTTC. It codes for CASGLLQTGGMENEQFF.

The genes are TRBV27 and TRBJ1-4; D is undetermined. Per germline, CDR1 MNHEY and CDR2 SMNVEV (reference sequence). V lost 6 bases and J 8 bases, leaving 10 bases between the germline ends. There are 12 residues in the CDR3. The CDR3 is CASSGGREKLFF. Here the CDR3 DNA reads TGTGCCAGCAGCGGAGGGAGGGAAAAACTGTTTTTT.

This clonotype turned up a few times. The V call is TRBV3-1, the J call TRBJ2-1; a weak D match, TRBD1 (5 bases). The better agreement between TRBJ2-5 and the DNA end casts doubt on the J call. The CDR3 consists of 12 residues. Germline values: CDR1 LGHDT, CDR2 YNNKEL (reference sequence). CDR3: CATLGQQETQYF. Here the CDR3 DNA reads TGTGCCACCCTGGGGCAACAAGAGACCCAGTACTTC.

This clonotype appeared many times. The rearrangement joins TRBV6-1 to TRBJ1-2, with D possibly TRBD1 on 5 matching bases. This CDR3 comprises 13 residues. The germline CDR1 and CDR2 sequences are MNHNS and SASEGT. Trimming pared 6 bases from V and 4 bases from J, leaving 12 bases between. The CDR3 region has the DNA TGTGCCAGCAGGACCGACAGTGCCTATGGCTACACCTTC. This translates into CASRTDSAYGYTF.

In its sample, this clonotype was seen a few times. J is TRBJ2-1 and V is TRBV27; no reliable D call. Trimming left V 6 bases short and J 5 bases short, with 17 bases between. Germline V gene lookup returns CDR1 MNHEY and CDR2 SMNVEV (reference sequence). The CDR3 loop spans 15 amino acids. The CDR3 sequence: CASSLYATLHNEQFF. The CDR3 region has the DNA TGTGCCAGCAGCCTCTATGCGACCTTACACAATGAGCAGTTCTTC.

In this sample, this clonotype turned up a few times. V usage is TRBV6-1 and J usage is TRBJ1-2; D is undetermined. Germline loops: CDR1 MNHNS, CDR2 SASEGT. Trimming took 6 bases from V and 9 from J, leaving 17 bases between them. The CDR3 is 13 amino acids. The CDR3 DNA reads as TGTGCCAGCAGCCTCGGGAGAGCCTCGCGCTACACCTTC. Its translation: CASSLGRASRYTF.

This clonotype was detected ten times or more. The chain carries TRBV12-3 or TRBV12-4 and TRBJ2-2; D not certain. The CDR3 has 11 residues. V lost 5 bases, J lost 7 bases, and 5 bases lay in between. The CDR3 bases are TGTGCCAGCAGTACCGGCGGGGAGCTGTTTTTT. It yields the protein CASSTGGELFF.

This clonotype appeared many times. The chain links TRBV20-1 to TRBJ2-3, with D hard to call. The ends were cut back, 0 bases at V and 4 bases at J, with 11 bases in the middle. The CDR3 is 14 amino acids. Germline V gene data show CDR1 as DFQATT and CDR2 as SNEGSKA (reference sequence). For the CDR3, the DNA is TGCAGTGCTAGAGATTCCAGCACCTCAGATACGCAGTATTTT. Its translation: CSARDSSTSDTQYF.

There are a few counts of this clonotype. The chain links TRBV20-1 to TRBJ2-7; D is perhaps TRBD2 (5 bases). The CDR3 is 13 amino acids. V shed 5 bases and J shed 2 bases, with 13 bases lying between them. Germline V lookup: CDR1 DFQATT, CDR2 SNEGSKA (reference sequence). The CDR3 loop is CSAVLAHTYEQYF. As DNA, the CDR3 is TGCAGTGCTGTCCTAGCTCATACCTACGAGCAGTACTTC.

Many counts were recorded for this clonotype. This chain links TRBV19 with TRBJ2-1, with 11 bases fitting TRBD2. V dropped 6 bases and J dropped 7; count of bases not matched to a gene: 5. This CDR3 is 14 amino acids long. Germline V lookup: CDR1 LNHDA, CDR2 SQIVND (reference sequence). CDR3 bases: TGTGCCAGTAGAAATAGCGGGAGGGCGAATGAGCAGTTCTTC. The encoded protein is CASRNSGRANEQFF. Using reference TRBV19 and TRBJ2-1 for the parts outside the CDR3, the full variable domain is DGGITQSPKYLFRKEGQNVTLSCEQNLNHDAMYWYRQDPGQGLRLIYYSQIVNDFQKGDIAEGYSVSREKKESFPLTVTSAQKNPTAFYLCASRNSGRANEQFFGPGTRLTVL.

This clonotype occurred a few times. The chain carries TRBV2 and TRBJ2-1; D is unresolved. Germline V CDR1 and CDR2: SNHLY, FYNNEI. Trimming removed 4 bases at V and 9 bases at J, with 7 bases between. The CDR3 has 11 residues. CDR3 protein: CASSGESEQFF. The CDR3 DNA sequence: TGTGCCAGCAGTGGAGAGAGTGAGCAGTTCTTC.

This clonotype was recorded at least ten times. V and J are TRBV7-9 and TRBJ1-5; D gene unclear. V lost 5 bases and J 4 bases, leaving 9 bases between the germline ends. CDR1 SEHNR and CDR2 FQNEAQ come from the germline V gene (reference sequence). The CDR3 extends over 13 amino acids. DNA of the CDR3: TGTGCCAGCAGCCGGACTGAAAATCAGCCCCAGCATTTT. Translated, it gives CASSRTENQPQHF.

The sample holds a few counts of this clonotype. The rearrangement uses TRBV5-1 and TRBJ1-1; 7 bases match TRBD1. V shed 5 bases and J 4 bases; nucleotides not matched to a gene: 17. CDR1 SGHRS and CDR2 YFSETQ come from the germline V gene. The CDR3 contains 17 residues. This CDR3 reads CASRLTQGTVTGTEAFF. The CDR3 DNA is TGCGCCAGCAGATTGACACAGGGGACAGTTACGGGCACTGAAGCTTTCTTT.

This clonotype was observed at least ten times. V and J are TRBV29-1 and TRBJ1-1; D is undetermined. Per germline, CDR1 SQVTM and CDR2 ANQGSEA. The CDR3 sequence is 13 residues long. The V end was cut by 7 bases, the J end by 5 bases, with 17 bases between. CDR3 DNA sequence: TGCAGCGCCGCACAGAGGATGGAGACTGAAGCTTTCTTT. This gives the protein CSAAQRMETEAFF.

This clonotype was seen ten or more times. This CDR3 reads CASSLAISSGNTIYF. The CDR3 DNA is TGTGCCAGCAGCTTAGCCATTAGCTCTGGAAACACCATATATTTT. The chain carries TRBV7-8 and TRBJ1-3; no definite D call. Trimming stripped 0 bases from V and 0 bases from J, with 6 bases between. The CDR3 loop spans 15 amino acids. In germline, CDR1 is SGHVS, CDR2 FQNEAQ.

This clonotype has a handful of counts. The rearrangement uses TRBV29-1 and TRBJ2-7, with TRBD1 matching over 8 bases. The CDR3 extends over 12 amino acids. The trim removed 5 bases at V and 6 bases at J, leaving 6 bases unmatched. Germline CDR1 and CDR2: SQVTM and ANQGSEA. The CDR3 sequence: CSVHSTGAEQYF. In DNA, the CDR3 is TGCAGCGTTCACTCGACAGGGGCCGAGCAGTACTTC.

This clonotype was seen at least ten times. The J gene is TRBJ2-3, the V gene TRBV10-3, with 9 positions matching TRBD1. The CDR3 is made up of 15 amino acids. V lost 9 bases, J lost 4 bases, and 11 bases stayed unmatched. The germline V gene encodes CDR1 ENHRY and CDR2 SYGVKD. The CDR3 region has the DNA TGTGCCATAAGGACAGGGGATTTATTTGCAGATACGCAGTATTTT. Residues: CAIRTGDLFADTQYF.

The CDR3 bases are TGTGCCAGCAGTTACCCAGGACTCAGCACAGATACGCAGTATTTT. Protein product: CASSYPGLSTDTQYF. J is TRBJ2-3 and V is TRBV6-2 or TRBV6-3; D is perhaps TRBD2 (5 bases). This CDR3 spans 15 amino acids. The ends were cut back, 2 bases at V and 0 bases at J, with 9 bases in the middle. Germline V gene sequence: CDR1 MNHEY, CDR2 SVGEGT.

This clonotype was seen many times. This chain uses TRBV2 with TRBJ1-5, with D perhaps matching TRBD1 (5 bases). Trimming took 6 bases from V and 7 from J, leaving 16 bases between them. Germline lookup yields CDR1 SNHLY and CDR2 FYNNEI. This CDR3 contains 14 residues. CDR3 nucleotide sequence: TGTGCCAGCAGCCAGGGACCTACGGACCAGCCCCAGCATTTT. Its translation: CASSQGPTDQPQHF.

There are many counts of this clonotype. The chain recombines TRBV7-8 with TRBJ1-1; the match to TRBD1 covers 8 bases. Germline lookup yields CDR1 SGHVS and CDR2 FQNEAQ. V trimming: 5 bases; J trimming: 4 bases; junction bases outside the gene matches: 12. CDR3 size: 16 residues. The DNA for the CDR3 is TGTGCCAGCAGCCCACAGGGGGGGGTAGATGCCACTGAAGCTTTCTTT. Protein sequence: CASSPQGGVDATEAFF.

The chain combines TRBV6-2 or TRBV6-3 with TRBJ2-7; D is ambiguous. In germline, CDR1 is MNHEY, CDR2 SVGEGT. The CDR3 totals 14 residues. The V gene lost 5 bases and the J gene lost 4 bases, with 15 bases spanning the gap. CDR3 sequence reads: CASSSAYREYEQYF. CDR3 DNA: TGTGCCAGCAGTAGTGCCTACCGAGAGTACGAGCAGTACTTC.

This clonotype was seen ten or more times. V gene TRBV6-5 combines with J gene TRBJ2-7; 8 positions agree with TRBD2. The CDR3 has 15 amino acids. In germline, CDR1 is MNHEY, CDR2 SVGAGI. V was clipped by 1 base and J by 0 bases; unmatched bases: 2. This CDR3 reads CASSYLAGSSYEQYF. The CDR3 bases are TGTGCCAGCAGTTACTTAGCGGGGAGCTCCTACGAGCAGTACTTC.

The sample holds many counts of this clonotype. The chain uses TRBV11-2 and TRBJ1-1; D unresolved. The length of the CDR3 is 16 residues. V lost 1 base and J lost 0, with 12 bases in between. The germline gives CDR1 SGHAT, CDR2 FQNNGV. The CDR3 DNA follows: TGTGCCAGCAGCTTAGCCCAACCCAGAGTGAACACTGAAGCTTTCTTT. Encoded protein: CASSLAQPRVNTEAFF. Full variable domain (missing parts from reference TRBV11-2 and TRBJ1-1): EAGVAQSPRYKIIEKRQSVAFWCNPISGHATLYWYQQILGQGPKLLIQFQNNGVVDDSQLPKDRFSAERLKGVDSTLKIQPAKLEDSAVYLCASSLAQPRVNTEAFFGQGTRLTVV.